This T cell receptor (beta chain) derives from a study of radiotherapy plus CTLA-4 blockade in lung cancer. Whole-study context: An objective response was seen in under 20% of patients, and disease control in around 31%. Study results and caveats: Blood TCR clones of tumor origin expanded after radiotherapy plus ipilimumab.

Profiled with immunoSEQ multiplex PCR; TCRdb holds only in-frame clones, not every one. Among more than 50,000 clones listed, 65% to 85% were seen once. Comments on this clone: Its target is unknown.

Chemo-refractory metastatic non-small-cell lung cancer patients underwent focal radiation alongside CTLA-4 blockade with ipilimumab. V dropped 2 bases and J dropped 0; count of bases not matched to a gene: 3. The germline gives CDR1 SGHTA, CDR2 FQGTGA. This CDR3 is 17 amino acids long. Sequencing used peripheral blood, obtained from a patient treated with radiotherapy plus ipilimumab. The rearrangement links TRBV7-3 to TRBJ2-1; 11 bases agree with TRBD2. The sequence derives from a human donor with non-small cell lung cancer who had a complete response to radiotherapy plus ipilimumab. In DNA form, the CDR3 reads TGTGCCAGCAGCTTAGGTAGCGGGAGGGCCTCCTACAATGAGCAGTTCTTC. This sequence encodes CASSLGSGRASYNEQFF.